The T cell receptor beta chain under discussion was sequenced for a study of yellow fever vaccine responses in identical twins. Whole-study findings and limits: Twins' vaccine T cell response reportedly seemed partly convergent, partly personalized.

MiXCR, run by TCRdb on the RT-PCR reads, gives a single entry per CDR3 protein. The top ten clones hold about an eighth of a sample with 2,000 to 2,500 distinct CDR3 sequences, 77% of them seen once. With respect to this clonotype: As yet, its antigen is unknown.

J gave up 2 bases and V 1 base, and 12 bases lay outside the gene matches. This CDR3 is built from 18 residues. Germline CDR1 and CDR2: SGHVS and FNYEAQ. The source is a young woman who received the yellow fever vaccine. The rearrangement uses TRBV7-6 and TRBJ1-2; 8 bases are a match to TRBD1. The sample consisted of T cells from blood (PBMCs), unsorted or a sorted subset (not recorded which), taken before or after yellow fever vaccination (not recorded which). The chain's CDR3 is CASSLEAGTGPRNYGYTF. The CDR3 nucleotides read TGTGCCAGCAGCTTAGAAGCGGGGACAGGTCCGCGCAACTATGGCTACACCTTC. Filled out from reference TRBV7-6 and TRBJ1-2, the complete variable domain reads GAGVSQSPRYKVTKRGQDVALRCDPISGHVSLYWYRQALGQGPEFLTYFNYEAQQDKSGLPNDRFSAERPEGSISTLTIQRTEQRDSAMYRCASSLEAGTGPRNYGYTFGSGTRLTVV.